Listed below are T cell receptor beta chains from one sample, sequenced in a study of blood T cell repertoires in COVID-19. Assay: immunoSEQ multiplex PCR; the TCRdb copy retains only in-frame clones and omits some. The table has around 170,000 clones, 84% seen once. The source material was peripheral blood. Source of these receptors: a man under 40 with active or convalescent COVID-19. The CDR3 runs from the conserved cysteine through the conserved F or W. Size tells how often a clone was seen (once, few, many) or the class of an expanded clone, and some rows leave it out.

once	TRBV28	TRBJ2-2	CASSSSPEAGGNTGELFF
-	TRBV2	TRBJ2-7	CASSVAGGLSYEQYF
-	TRBV10-3	TRBJ1-2	CAISPEYGYTF
few	TRBV14	TRBJ2-5	CASSQLVGQKETQYF
once	TRBV28	TRBJ2-3	CASSSAGTGNTDTQYF
-	TRBV7-2	TRBJ2-2	CASSSVGSETGELFF
-	TRBV2	TRBJ1-1	CASSEGSYREAFF
-	TRBV28	TRBJ2-2	CASSPLPRGRTGELFF
-	TRBV5-1	TRBJ1-4	CASSRSENEKLFF
-	TRBV5-1	TRBJ2-7	CASSLGQGAFYEQYF
few	TRBV11-2	TRBJ2-1	CASSLRLAGVFNEQFF
-	TRBV24-1	TRBJ2-1	CATSDYRQNEQFF
once	TRBV5-8	TRBJ1-5	CASRTGTGGLQPQHF
few	TRBV3-1/TRBV3-2	TRBJ1-3	CASSLLGENTIYF
-	TRBV6-4	TRBJ2-7	CATPPQEGGGYEQYF
-	TRBV5-4	TRBJ1-2	CASRTQRDIYGYTF
-	TRBV3-1/TRBV3-2	TRBJ1-3	CASSPTPVSGNTIYF
-	TRBV11-2	TRBJ2-2	CASSSGLAANTGELFF
-	TRBV2	TRBJ1-1	CASRQGYTEAFF
-	TRBV7-2	TRBJ2-7	CASSVGTSGSSEQYF
-	TRBV24-1	TRBJ2-3	CATKGDTDTQYF
-	TRBV28	TRBJ1-2	CASSYRGGYTF
-	TRBV6-6	TRBJ1-1	CASRNSGQGLPEAFF
-	TRBV19	TRBJ2-6	CASLRLTGAGANVLTF
-	TRBV14	TRBJ1-3	CASSQEGGGNTIYF
-	TRBV5-4	TRBJ2-6	CASSWTDSGANVLTF
-	TRBV6-2/TRBV6-3	TRBJ1-4	CASSSQGITNEKLFF
-	TRBV19	TRBJ1-1	CATIRGRGQGNTEAFF
-	TRBV24-1	TRBJ2-7	CATSDPTGTGTYEQYF
-	TRBV10-3	TRBJ2-7	CAIRDPGTGGYEQYF
-	TRBV6-4	TRBJ1-2	CASSETPDRVNYGYTF
few	TRBV6-5	TRBJ1-5	CASFGGVGNQPQHF
-	TRBV30	TRBJ1-1	CAWQRGGRTEAFF
once	TRBV19	TRBJ1-2	CASSVGQGPGYTF
-	TRBV11-2	TRBJ2-3	CASSLESRGTRTDTQYF
-	TRBV13	TRBJ1-1	CASSRFRENTEAFF
-	TRBV25-1	TRBJ2-1	CATQFRDSPYNEQFF
-	TRBV5-6	TRBJ1-4	CASSSRTGWNEKLFF
-	TRBV18	TRBJ1-2	CASSPGLTNYGYTF
-	TRBV5-1	TRBJ1-5	CASSPRGGSEPQPQHF
-	TRBV30	TRBJ2-7	CAWSRTGYEQYF
-	TRBV5-4	TRBJ1-6	CASSYTEDSPLHF
-	TRBV6-2/TRBV6-3	TRBJ1-1	CASSPDRRNTEAFF
-	TRBV7-2	TRBJ2-7	CASSAAGTGYYEQYF
once	TRBV19	TRBJ2-1	CASSLVGTSGGSSYNEQFF
-	TRBV30	TRBJ2-2	CAWSVLSWGLAGNTGELFF
once	TRBV18	TRBJ2-7	CASSPTSGSTKPSYEQYF
once	TRBV11-3	TRBJ2-7	CASSSGGGYSYEQYF
-	TRBV7-9	TRBJ1-3	CASSFKARASGNTIYF
-	TRBV30	TRBJ1-2	CARQTPGTWDGYTF